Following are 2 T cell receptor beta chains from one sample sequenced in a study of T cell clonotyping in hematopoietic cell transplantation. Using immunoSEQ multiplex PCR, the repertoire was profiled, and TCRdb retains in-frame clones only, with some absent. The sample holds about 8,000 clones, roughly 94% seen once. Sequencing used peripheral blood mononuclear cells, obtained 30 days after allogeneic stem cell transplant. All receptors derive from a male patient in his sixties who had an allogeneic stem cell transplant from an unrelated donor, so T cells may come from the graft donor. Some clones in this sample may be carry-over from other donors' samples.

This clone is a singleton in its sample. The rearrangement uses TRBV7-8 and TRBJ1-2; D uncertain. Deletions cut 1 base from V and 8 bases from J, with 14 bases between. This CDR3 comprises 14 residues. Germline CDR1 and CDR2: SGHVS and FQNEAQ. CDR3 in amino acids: CASSLGAETRGYTF. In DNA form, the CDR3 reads TGTGCCAGCAGCTTAGGGGCAGAGACTCGGGGCTACACCTTC. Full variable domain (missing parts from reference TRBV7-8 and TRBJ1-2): GAGVSQSPRYKVAKRGQDVALRCDPISGHVSLFWYQQALGQGPEFLTYFQNEAQLDKSGLPSDRFFAERPEGSVSTLKIQRTQQEDSAVYLCASSLGAETRGYTFGSGTRLTVV.

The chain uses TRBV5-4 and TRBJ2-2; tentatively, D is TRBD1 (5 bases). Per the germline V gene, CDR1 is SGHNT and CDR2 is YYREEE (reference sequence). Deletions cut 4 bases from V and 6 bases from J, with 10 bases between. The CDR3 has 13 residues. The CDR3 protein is CASSGALSGELFF. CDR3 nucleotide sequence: TGTGCCAGCAGCGGGGCCCTGTCCGGGGAGCTGTTTTTT. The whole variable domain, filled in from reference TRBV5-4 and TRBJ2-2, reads ETGVTQSPTHLIKTRGQQVTLRCSSQSGHNTVSWYQQALGQGPQFIFQYYREEENGRGNFPPRFSGLQFPNYSSELNVNALELDDSALYLCASSGALSGELFFGEGSRLTVL.